These T cell receptor beta chains were read from a single sample in a study of shared clonotypes between healthy human individuals. Sequenced by immunoSEQ multiplex PCR; TCRdb stores in-frame clones only, minus some. The repertoire holds about 1.1 million clones, with around three quarters as singletons. Specimen: memory CD4+ T cells from PBMCs. The source of these receptors is a man between 18 and 35 years old in good health. Some clones in this sample may be carry-over from other donors' samples. CDR3s include the opening cysteine and the closing phenylalanine or tryptophan. The D gene is left open where the match is weak. Size tells how often a clone was seen (once, few, many) or the class of an expanded clone, and some rows leave it out.

d_gene: -; v_gene: TRBV5-1; j_gene: TRBJ2-2; abundance: few; CDR3nt: TGCGCCAGCAGCTTGTTCCGTTCGGACACCGGGGAGCTGTTTTTT; CDR3aa: CASSLFRSDTGELFF
d_gene: TRBD1; v_gene: TRBV6-5; j_gene: TRBJ1-1; abundance: -; CDR3nt: TGTGCCAGCAGGGTGGACAGGGGAGGTACTGAAGCTTTCTTT; CDR3aa: CASRVDRGGTEAFF
d_gene: -; v_gene: TRBV2; j_gene: TRBJ1-2; abundance: -; CDR3nt: TGTGCCAGCAGAGTGAGTCAGGGGAGGAGAGGCTACACCTTC; CDR3aa: CASRVSQGRRGYTF
d_gene: -; v_gene: TRBV11-2; j_gene: TRBJ2-1; abundance: -; CDR3nt: TGTGCCAGCAGCTTCGGTCAGGGCGGCAATGAGCAGTTCTTC; CDR3aa: CASSFGQGGNEQFF
d_gene: -; v_gene: TRBV28; j_gene: TRBJ2-7; abundance: -; CDR3nt: TGTGCCAGCAGTTTACTTCGATCCGAGCAGTACTTC; CDR3aa: CASSLLRSEQYF
d_gene: TRBD2; v_gene: TRBV29-1; j_gene: TRBJ2-3; abundance: -; CDR3nt: TGCAGCGGTCTGCCGGGACTAGCCCTAGATACGCAGTATTTT; CDR3aa: CSGLPGLALDTQYF
d_gene: TRBD2; v_gene: TRBV7-3; j_gene: TRBJ2-2; abundance: few; CDR3nt: TGTGCCAGCAGCTTAACTCCTCCTAGCGGGTCGAACACCGGGGAGCTGTTTTTT; CDR3aa: CASSLTPPSGSNTGELFF
d_gene: -; v_gene: TRBV11-2; j_gene: TRBJ1-1; abundance: once; CDR3nt: TGTGCCAGCAGCCCCTTGGGGCCCTCTGAAGCTTTCTTT; CDR3aa: CASSPLGPSEAFF
d_gene: TRBD2; v_gene: TRBV11-2; j_gene: TRBJ2-1; abundance: -; CDR3nt: TGTGCCAGCAGCTTAATAACTAGCGGGCCGGTTGTGGAGCAGTTCTTC; CDR3aa: CASSLITSGPVVEQFF
d_gene: -; v_gene: TRBV7-6; j_gene: TRBJ2-1; abundance: many; CDR3nt: TGTGCCAGCAGCTTAGGGGAAAGGGGCAGCTCCTACAATGAGCAGTTCTTC; CDR3aa: CASSLGERGSSYNEQFF
d_gene: -; v_gene: TRBV9; j_gene: TRBJ1-2; abundance: -; CDR3nt: TGTGCCAGCAGCCTGGGGCGAGGAAACTATGGCTACACCTTC; CDR3aa: CASSLGRGNYGYTF
d_gene: TRBD1; v_gene: TRBV18; j_gene: TRBJ1-5; abundance: -; CDR3nt: TGTGCCAGCTCACGCAACAGGGGCTTGAGCAATCAGCCCCAGCATTTT; CDR3aa: CASSRNRGLSNQPQHF
d_gene: -; v_gene: TRBV7-3; j_gene: TRBJ1-5; abundance: -; CDR3nt: TGTGCCAGCAGCCTCCATGGGGGGAGCAATCAGCCCCAGCATTTT; CDR3aa: CASSLHGGSNQPQHF
d_gene: -; v_gene: TRBV20-1; j_gene: TRBJ1-1; abundance: few; CDR3nt: TGCAGTGGGCGGGGGGACACTGAAGCTTTCTTT; CDR3aa: CSGRGDTEAFF
d_gene: -; v_gene: TRBV9; j_gene: TRBJ2-5; abundance: -; CDR3nt: TGTGCCAGCAGTAAAAGGCCCCTCGAGACCCAGTACTTC; CDR3aa: CASSKRPLETQYF
d_gene: -; v_gene: TRBV16; j_gene: TRBJ2-7; abundance: many; CDR3nt: TGTGCCAGCAGCCCAAAATGGGGCAGGTCCTACGAGCAGTACTTC; CDR3aa: CASSPKWGRSYEQYF
d_gene: TRBD1; v_gene: TRBV4-1; j_gene: TRBJ1-1; abundance: -; CDR3nt: TGCGCCAGCAGCCGGACAGGGCAGGGAATAACTGAAGCTTTCTTT; CDR3aa: CASSRTGQGITEAFF
d_gene: TRBD1; v_gene: TRBV5-1; j_gene: TRBJ2-7; abundance: -; CDR3nt: TGCGCCAGCAGCTCACCGGGACAGGGGGTCTACGAGCAGTACTTC; CDR3aa: CASSSPGQGVYEQYF
d_gene: -; v_gene: TRBV5-1; j_gene: TRBJ2-5; abundance: -; CDR3nt: TGCGCCAGCAGTTTACCCGCCGCGGGGAGCCAAGAGACCCAGTACTTC; CDR3aa: CASSLPAAGSQETQYF
d_gene: -; v_gene: TRBV2; j_gene: TRBJ2-5; abundance: -; CDR3nt: TGTGCCAGCGGGCGGGGGCGAGAGACCCAGTACTTC; CDR3aa: CASGRGRETQYF
d_gene: -; v_gene: TRBV28; j_gene: TRBJ2-7; abundance: -; CDR3nt: TGTGCCAGCACCCCTGGGGGGATTCCGCTGCTCGACGAGCAGTACTTC; CDR3aa: CASTPGGIPLLDEQYF
d_gene: -; v_gene: TRBV28; j_gene: TRBJ1-2; abundance: -; CDR3nt: TGTGCCAGCAGTGTGCTCCAGACAGTTAACTATGGCTACACCTTC; CDR3aa: CASSVLQTVNYGYTF
d_gene: -; v_gene: TRBV6-4; j_gene: TRBJ1-1; abundance: -; CDR3nt: TGTGCCAGCAGTCTCACGGGTAACACTGAAGCTTTCTTT; CDR3aa: CASSLTGNTEAFF
d_gene: -; v_gene: TRBV5-6; j_gene: TRBJ2-2; abundance: many; CDR3nt: TGTGCCAGCAGCTTTAGGAACACCGGGGAGCTGTTTTTT; CDR3aa: CASSFRNTGELFF
d_gene: -; v_gene: TRBV6-1; j_gene: TRBJ2-3; abundance: -; CDR3nt: TGTGCCAGCAGTGAAATGAGGGCAGATACGCAGTATTTT; CDR3aa: CASSEMRADTQYF
d_gene: -; v_gene: TRBV6-1; j_gene: TRBJ2-7; abundance: -; CDR3nt: TGTGCCAGCAGCCAGGACTACTCCACCTACGAGCAGTACTTC; CDR3aa: CASSQDYSTYEQYF
d_gene: -; v_gene: TRBV6-6; j_gene: TRBJ1-5; abundance: -; CDR3nt: TGTGCCACACGTAAGGGTCTCCAGCCCCAGCATTTT; CDR3aa: CATRKGLQPQHF
d_gene: TRBD2; v_gene: TRBV18; j_gene: TRBJ2-3; abundance: once; CDR3nt: TGTGCCAGCTCACCGAGGACTAGCGTGTTCGCAGATACGCAGTATTTT; CDR3aa: CASSPRTSVFADTQYF
d_gene: TRBD1; v_gene: TRBV12-5; j_gene: TRBJ2-1; abundance: -; CDR3nt: TGTGCTAGTGGCCGCCGAACAGGGGGCATCGACAATGAGCAGTTCTTC; CDR3aa: CASGRRTGGIDNEQFF
d_gene: -; v_gene: TRBV30; j_gene: TRBJ1-1; abundance: few; CDR3nt: TGTGCCTGGAAGGGCCGAGACACTGAAGCTTTCTTT; CDR3aa: CAWKGRDTEAFF
d_gene: TRBD2; v_gene: TRBV30; j_gene: TRBJ2-1; abundance: once; CDR3nt: TGTGCCTGGAGTCGGTCGGGACTACGCTACAATGAGCAGTTCTTC; CDR3aa: CAWSRSGLRYNEQFF